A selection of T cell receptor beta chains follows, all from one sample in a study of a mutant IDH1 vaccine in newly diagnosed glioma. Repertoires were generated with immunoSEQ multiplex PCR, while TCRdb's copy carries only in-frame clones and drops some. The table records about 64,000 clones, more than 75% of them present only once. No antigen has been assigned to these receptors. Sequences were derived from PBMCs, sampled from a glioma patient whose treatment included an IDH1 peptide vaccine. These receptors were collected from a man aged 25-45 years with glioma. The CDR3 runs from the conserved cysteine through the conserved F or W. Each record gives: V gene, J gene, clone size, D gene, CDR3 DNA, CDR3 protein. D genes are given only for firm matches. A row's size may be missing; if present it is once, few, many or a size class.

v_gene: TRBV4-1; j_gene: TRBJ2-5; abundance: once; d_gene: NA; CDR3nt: TGCGCCAGCAGCCAAGATCCCCCTAGCGTGGCAGAGACCCAGTACTTC; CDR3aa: CASSQDPPSVAETQYF
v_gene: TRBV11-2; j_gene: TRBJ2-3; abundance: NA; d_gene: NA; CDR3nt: TGTGCCAGCAGCTTAGGCCACCGGGGCAGGGGATCACCGGATACGCAGTATTTT; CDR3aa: CASSLGHRGRGSPDTQYF
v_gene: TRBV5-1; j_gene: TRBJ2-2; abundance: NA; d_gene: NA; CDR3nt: TGCGCCAGCAGCTTGACCCAAACCGCGAACACCGGGGAGCTGTTTTTT; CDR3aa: CASSLTQTANTGELFF
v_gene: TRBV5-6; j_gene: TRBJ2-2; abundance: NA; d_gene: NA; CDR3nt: TGTGCCAGCAGCTTGATAACGGTGTCGAACACCGGGGAGCTGTTTTTT; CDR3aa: CASSLITVSNTGELFF
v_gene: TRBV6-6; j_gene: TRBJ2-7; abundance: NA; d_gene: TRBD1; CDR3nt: TGTGCCAGCAGCGGGACAGGGGCGGGGGAGCAGTACTTC; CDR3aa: CASSGTGAGEQYF
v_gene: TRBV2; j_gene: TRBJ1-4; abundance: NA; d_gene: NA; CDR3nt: TGTGCCAGCAAGGGAAGGGCTAATGAAAAACTGTTTTTT; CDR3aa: CASKGRANEKLFF
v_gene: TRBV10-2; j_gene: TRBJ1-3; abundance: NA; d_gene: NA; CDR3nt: TGCGCCAGCAGTGATTGGGGACGGTCCTCTGGAAACACCATATATTTT; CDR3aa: CASSDWGRSSGNTIYF
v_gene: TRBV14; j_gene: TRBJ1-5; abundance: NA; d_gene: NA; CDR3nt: TGTGCCAGCAGCCAAGATCCTCGCAGGGCGAAGTCCAATCAGCCCCAGCATTTT; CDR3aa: CASSQDPRRAKSNQPQHF
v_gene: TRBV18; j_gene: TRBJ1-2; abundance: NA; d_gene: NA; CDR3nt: TGTGCCAGCTCACGCTTAGACCAGGACTATGGCTACACCTTC; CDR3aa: CASSRLDQDYGYTF
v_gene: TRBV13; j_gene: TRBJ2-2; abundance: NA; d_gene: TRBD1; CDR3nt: TGTGCCAGCAGTCTGACAGGGGGGACCGGGGAGCTGTTTTTT; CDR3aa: CASSLTGGTGELFF
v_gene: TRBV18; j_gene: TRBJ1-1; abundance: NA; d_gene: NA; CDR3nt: TGTGCCAGCTCACCACCGACGGGGCGCACTGAAGCTTTCTTT; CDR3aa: CASSPPTGRTEAFF
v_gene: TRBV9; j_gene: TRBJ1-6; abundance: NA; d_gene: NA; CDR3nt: TGTGCCAGCAGCCTCCACCCCGAGGGGACCCTCCACTTT; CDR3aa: CASSLHPEGTLHF
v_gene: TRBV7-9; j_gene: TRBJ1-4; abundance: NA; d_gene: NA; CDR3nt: TGTGCCAGCAGCTTAGCGCTAGGGGCTTTTAATGAAAAACTGTTTTTT; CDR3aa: CASSLALGAFNEKLFF
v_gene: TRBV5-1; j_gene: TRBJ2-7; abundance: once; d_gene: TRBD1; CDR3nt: TGCGCCAGCAGCCCCAGGACAGGGTCCTACGAGCAGTACTTC; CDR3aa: CASSPRTGSYEQYF
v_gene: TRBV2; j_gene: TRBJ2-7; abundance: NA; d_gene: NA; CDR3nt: TGTGCCAGCAGAGGAGCGGGCAGGGGTTTCGAGCAGTACTTC; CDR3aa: CASRGAGRGFEQYF
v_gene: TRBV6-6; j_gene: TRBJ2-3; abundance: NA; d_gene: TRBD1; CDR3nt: TGTGCCAGCAGTAGCAGGGGACAGGATACGCAGTATTTT; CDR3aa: CASSSRGQDTQYF
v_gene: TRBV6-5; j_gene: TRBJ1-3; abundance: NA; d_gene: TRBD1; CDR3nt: TGTGCCAGCAGCCGGACAGGGGGAACTGGAAACACCATATATTTT; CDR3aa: CASSRTGGTGNTIYF
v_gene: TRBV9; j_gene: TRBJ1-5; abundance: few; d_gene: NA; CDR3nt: TGTGCCAGCAGCGAGGGGGAGGGGAATCAGCCCCAGCATTTT; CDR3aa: CASSEGEGNQPQHF
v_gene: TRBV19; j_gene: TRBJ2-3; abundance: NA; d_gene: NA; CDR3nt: TGTGCCAGTAGTATAGAAGGAGGGACTTGGTTCACAGATACGCAGTATTTT; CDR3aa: CASSIEGGTWFTDTQYF
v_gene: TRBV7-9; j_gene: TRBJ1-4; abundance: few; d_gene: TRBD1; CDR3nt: TGTGCCAGCAGCTTAGGACAGGGCGGGAATGAAAAACTGTTTTTT; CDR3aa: CASSLGQGGNEKLFF
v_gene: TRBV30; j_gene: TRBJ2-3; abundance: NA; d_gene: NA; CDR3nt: TGTGCCTGGAGTGTACAGACGCCAGATACGCAGTATTTT; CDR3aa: CAWSVQTPDTQYF
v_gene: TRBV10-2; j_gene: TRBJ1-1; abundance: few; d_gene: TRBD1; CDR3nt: TGCGCCAGCGTCCCTTACAGGGGGGAAAACACTGAAGCTTTCTTT; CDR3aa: CASVPYRGENTEAFF
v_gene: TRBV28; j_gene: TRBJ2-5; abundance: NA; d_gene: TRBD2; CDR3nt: TGTGCCAGCAGTTTTGGGGGACTACTTCAAGAGACCCAGTACTTC; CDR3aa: CASSFGGLLQETQYF
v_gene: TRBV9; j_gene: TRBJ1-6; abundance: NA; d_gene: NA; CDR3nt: TGTGCCAGCAGCGTAGGTGGGGGGGGTAATTCACCCCTCCACTTT; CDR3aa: CASSVGGGGNSPLHF
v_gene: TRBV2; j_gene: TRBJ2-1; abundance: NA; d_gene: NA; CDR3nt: TGTGCCAGCAGGAGATTAGCCGGCCCCAGCTCCTACAATGAGCAGTTCTTC; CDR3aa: CASRRLAGPSSYNEQFF
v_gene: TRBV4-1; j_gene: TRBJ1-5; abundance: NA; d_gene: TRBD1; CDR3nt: TGCGCCAGCAGCCAAGACCCCGGGACAGGGGGCGTGCAGCCCCAGCATTTT; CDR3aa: CASSQDPGTGGVQPQHF
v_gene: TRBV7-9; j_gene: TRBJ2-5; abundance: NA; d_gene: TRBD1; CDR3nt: TGTGCCAGCAGCTTAGCGCGCACAGGGGGTGGGACCCAGTACTTC; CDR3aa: CASSLARTGGGTQYF
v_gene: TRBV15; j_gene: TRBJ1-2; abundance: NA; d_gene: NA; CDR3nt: TGTGCCACCAGCCCGAGAAAGACTGCTAATTACTATGGCTACACCTTC; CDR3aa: CATSPRKTANYYGYTF
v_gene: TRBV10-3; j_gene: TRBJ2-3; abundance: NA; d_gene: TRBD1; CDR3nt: TGTGCCATCAGTCCCGGGACAGGAGATAGCACAGATACGCAGTATTTT; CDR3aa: CAISPGTGDSTDTQYF
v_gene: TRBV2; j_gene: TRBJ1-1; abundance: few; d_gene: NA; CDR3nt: TGTGCCAGCATAACCGGGTCCACAAGGGACACTGAAGCTTTCTTT; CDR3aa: CASITGSTRDTEAFF
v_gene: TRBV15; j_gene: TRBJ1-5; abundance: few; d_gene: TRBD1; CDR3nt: TGTGCCACCAGCAGGGACAGGGAGTTGGTTCAGCCCCAGCATTTT; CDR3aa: CATSRDRELVQPQHF
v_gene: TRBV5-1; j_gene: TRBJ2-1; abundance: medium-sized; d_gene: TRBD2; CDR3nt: TGCGCCAGCAGCTGGTTCGCGGGGGGTTACAATGAGCAGTTCTTC; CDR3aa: CASSWFAGGYNEQFF
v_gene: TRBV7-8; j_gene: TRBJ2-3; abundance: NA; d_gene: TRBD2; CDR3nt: TGTGCCAGCAGCTTATCGGTAGCGGGGGGTCCAGATACGCAGTATTTT; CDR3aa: CASSLSVAGGPDTQYF
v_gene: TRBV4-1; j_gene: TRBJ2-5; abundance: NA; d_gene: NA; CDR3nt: TGCGCCAGCAGCCAAGCCTCCGGGACGGGCATGGAGACCCAGTACTTC; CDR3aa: CASSQASGTGMETQYF
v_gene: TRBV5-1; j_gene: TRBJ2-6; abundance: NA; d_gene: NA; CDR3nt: TGCGCCAGCAGCCCTTTAATAAGGGTTAGAGCTGGGGCCAACGTCCTGACTTTC; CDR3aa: CASSPLIRVRAGANVLTF
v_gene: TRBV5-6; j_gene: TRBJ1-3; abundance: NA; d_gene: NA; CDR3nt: TGTGCCAGCAGCTTGGTACAGGGTGGAAACACCATATATTTT; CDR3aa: CASSLVQGGNTIYF
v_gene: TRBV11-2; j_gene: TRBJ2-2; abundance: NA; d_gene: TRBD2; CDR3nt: TGTGCCAGCAGCTCCCGGGGGGTTACCGGGGAGCTGTTTTTT; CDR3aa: CASSSRGVTGELFF
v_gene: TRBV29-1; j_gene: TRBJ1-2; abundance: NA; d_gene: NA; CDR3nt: TGCAGCGCCGCTTACACGAACTCCGCTAACTATGGCTACACCTTC; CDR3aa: CSAAYTNSANYGYTF
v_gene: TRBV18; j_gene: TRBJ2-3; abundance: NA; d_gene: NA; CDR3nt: TGTGCCAGCTCACCGGAAAGCACAGATACGCAGTATTTT; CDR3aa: CASSPESTDTQYF
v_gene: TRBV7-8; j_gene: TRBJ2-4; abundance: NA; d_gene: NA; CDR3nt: TGTGCCAGCAGCTTAGGGGTCAGAGTTGTTGCAAACATTCAGTACTTC; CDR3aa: CASSLGVRVVANIQYF
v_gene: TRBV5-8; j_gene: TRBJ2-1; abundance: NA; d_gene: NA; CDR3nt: TGTGCCAGCAGCTTCCTGACAGGTTCGCATTACAATGAGCAGTTCTTC; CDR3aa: CASSFLTGSHYNEQFF
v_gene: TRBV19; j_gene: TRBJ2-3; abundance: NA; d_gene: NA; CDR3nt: TGTGCCAGTAGGAGGGGGAGCACAGATACGCAGTATTTT; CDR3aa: CASRRGSTDTQYF
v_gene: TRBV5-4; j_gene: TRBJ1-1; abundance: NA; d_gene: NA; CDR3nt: TGTGCCAGCAGCCACCCGGGGAACACTGAAGCTTTCTTT; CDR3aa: CASSHPGNTEAFF
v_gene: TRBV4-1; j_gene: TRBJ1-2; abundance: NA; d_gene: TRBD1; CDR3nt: TGCGCCAGCAGCCAACACGGGACAGGGGGAGCAGATGGCTACACCTTC; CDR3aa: CASSQHGTGGADGYTF
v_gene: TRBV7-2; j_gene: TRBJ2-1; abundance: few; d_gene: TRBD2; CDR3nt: TGTGCCAGCAGCTCCGAACCTTTAGCGGGGGGGCCGATGAAAAATGAGCAGTTCTTC; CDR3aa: CASSSEPLAGGPMKNEQFF